This entry lists 18 T cell receptor beta chains sequenced from one sample in a study of OX40 agonist ivuxolimab in advanced cancers. Clones were read by immunoSEQ multiplex PCR, and TCRdb kept only the in-frame ones, dropping some. The sample has fewer than 35,000 clones, about nine tenths seen once. This specimen consisted of CD4+ or CD8+ T cells sorted from blood, obtained in a trial of the OX40 agonist ivuxolimab. The source is an adult with an advanced solid tumor such as melanoma, head and neck, liver or kidney cancer.

V usage is TRBV6-5 and J usage is TRBJ2-3, with 7 bases aligning to TRBD2. The ends lost 5 bases at V and 6 bases at J; junction bases unmatched: 11. This CDR3 region has 15 residues. CDR1 is MNHEY, CDR2 SVGAGI, per germline. The CDR3 DNA follows: TGTGCCAGCAGTAAAGGCGGGGGAAGATCCGATACGCAGTATTTT. Translating gives CASSKGGGRSDTQYF.

The chain has TRBV11-3 and TRBJ2-1; 7 nucleotides match TRBD2. Germline assignment: CDR1 SGHNT and CDR2 YENEEA. The CDR3 spans 16 residues. The junction had 12 bases not matched to a gene; V was cut back by 2 bases and J by 8 bases. This CDR3 is CASSLTAGEGFHEQFF. The CDR3 DNA follows: TGTGCCAGCAGCTTAACGGCGGGAGAAGGTTTCCATGAGCAGTTCTTC.

The chain carries TRBV7-6 and TRBJ1-4; D remains unclear. The CDR3 runs 14 residues. Trimming removed 1 base from V and 4 bases from J, with 7 bases in between. CDR1 is SGHVS and CDR2 is FNYEAQ in the germline V gene. As DNA, the CDR3 is TGTGCCAGCAGCTTAGGGAGCTTTAATGAAAAACTGTTTTTT. Translation gives CASSLGSFNEKLFF.

The V gene is TRBV9, the J gene TRBJ2-3, with 7 bases matching TRBD2. After removal of 0 bases from V and 2 bases from J, the junction contained 3 bases not matched to a gene. The germline V gene encodes CDR1 SGDLS and CDR2 YYNGEE. This CDR3 has 15 residues. CDR3 region: CASSVDAGVTDTQYF. CDR3 DNA: TGTGCCAGCAGCGTAGATGCGGGAGTCACAGATACGCAGTATTTT.

The chain combines TRBV10-3 with TRBJ1-1; no clear D. Germline CDR1 reads ENHRY; CDR2 reads SYGVKD. The CDR3 extends over 15 amino acids. V was trimmed by 5 bases and J by 2 bases, leaving 15 bases between them. This chain's CDR3 is CAISNYAYGNTEAFF. CDR3 bases: TGTGCCATCAGTAACTACGCCTACGGTAACACTGAAGCTTTCTTT.

This clone was detected once. The V call is TRBV10-3, the J call TRBJ1-1, with TRBD1 matching 7 bases. J gave up 1 base and V 6 bases, and 14 bases lay outside the gene matches. The CDR3 length is 17 residues. Per the germline V gene, CDR1 is ENHRY and CDR2 is SYGVKD. The CDR3: CAIRKWTGRGENTEAFF. CDR3 DNA: TGTGCCATCAGGAAATGGACAGGCCGTGGGGAGAACACTGAAGCTTTCTTT.

This chain uses TRBV30 with TRBJ2-7; TRBD2 agrees at 11 bases. CDR3 length: 14 amino acids. Germline V gene data show CDR1 as GTSNPN and CDR2 as SVGIG (reference sequence). J gave up 6 bases and V 5 bases, and 9 bases lay outside the gene matches. The CDR3 protein is CAWCSGRATGEQYF. CDR3 in DNA: TGTGCCTGGTGTAGCGGGAGGGCGACGGGCGAGCAGTACTTC.

The chain has TRBV4-1 and TRBJ1-2, with a possible D match to TRBD1 (6 bases). From germline, CDR1 is MGHRA and CDR2 YSYEKL. The CDR3 loop spans 15 amino acids. Trimming took 0 bases from V and 2 from J, leaving 10 bases between them. The CDR3, as DNA: TGCGCCAGCAGCCAAGATTGGAGGGGGAACTATGGCTACACCTTC. Amino acid sequence: CASSQDWRGNYGYTF.

The chain links TRBV4-1 to TRBJ2-3; TRBD2 agrees at 8 bases. The CDR3 length is 17 residues. Germline values: CDR1 MGHRA, CDR2 YSYEKL. The V segment lost 1 base and the J segment 0 bases; nucleotides outside the gene matches: 6. This chain's CDR3 is CASSQGRLALSTDTQYF. Here the CDR3 DNA reads TGCGCCAGCAGCCAAGGGAGACTAGCGTTAAGCACAGATACGCAGTATTTT.

The chain is built from TRBV7-9 and TRBJ2-7, with D uncertain. Germline V gene lookup returns CDR1 SEHNR and CDR2 FQNEAQ (reference sequence). Between the trimmed V and J ends, which lost 4 bases and 6 bases, there was a span of 22 bases. The CDR3 consists of 16 residues. This CDR3 is CASSSSRTGSLVEQYF. The CDR3 DNA follows: TGTGCCAGCAGCTCGTCCCGTACCGGGTCCCTGGTCGAGCAGTACTTC.

The rearrangement joins TRBV28 to TRBJ2-7; 7 bases are shared with TRBD1. V was pared by 4 bases and J by 3 bases, with 6 bases of the junction left unmatched. CDR3 size: 14 residues. Germline CDR1 and CDR2: MDHEN and SYDVKM. The CDR3 DNA reads TGTGCCAGCAGTTGGGCAGGGGGTCGCTACGAGCAGTACTTC. Its translation: CASSWAGGRYEQYF.

The chain has TRBV2 and TRBJ2-5; weak D call: TRBD1 (6 bases). Per the germline V gene, CDR1 is SNHLY and CDR2 is FYNNEI. The CDR3 is made up of 15 amino acids. The V end was cut by 5 bases, the J end by 4 bases, with 17 bases between. The CDR3 region is CASSPEGVGGETQYF. The CDR3 DNA reads TGTGCCAGCAGTCCTGAGGGGGTAGGAGGAGAGACCCAGTACTTC.

This clone was detected only a few times. This chain links TRBV19 with TRBJ2-3, with no clear D. V was pared by 5 bases and J by 0 bases, with 9 bases between. The CDR3 is 14 residues long. Germline V CDR1 and CDR2: LNHDA, SQIVND (reference sequence). This CDR3 is CASSSLDSTDTQYF. DNA for the CDR3: TGTGCCAGTAGTTCCCTGGACAGCACAGATACGCAGTATTTT.

This CDR3 is CASGLAGNNEQFF. The CDR3 bases are TGCGCCAGTGGACTAGCGGGGAACAATGAGCAGTTCTTC. The chain recombines TRBV10-2 with TRBJ2-1, with TRBD2 matching 12 bases. Per the germline V gene, CDR1 is WSHSY and CDR2 is SAAADI. After removal of 9 bases from V and 5 bases from J, the junction contained 2 bases not matched to a gene. This CDR3 region has 13 residues.

This clone was recorded only once. The chain joins TRBV7-2 to TRBJ1-3, with TRBD1 as a possible D gene (5 bases). The CDR3 runs 15 residues. Germline V gene lookup returns CDR1 SGHTA and CDR2 FQGNSA. V was pared by 8 bases and J by 0 bases, with 14 bases between. The CDR3 here is CASGGSLYSGNTIYF. The CDR3 coding sequence is TGTGCCAGCGGGGGTAGCCTCTACTCTGGAAACACCATATATTTT.

This clone is a singleton in its sample. The V gene is TRBV14, the J gene TRBJ2-1; 8 positions agree with TRBD2. Looked up from germline, CDR1 is SGHDN and CDR2 is FVKESK. The CDR3 loop spans 15 amino acids. Trimming took 3 bases from V and 0 from J; bases not matched to a gene: 1. The CDR3 reads CASSHGTSSYNEQFF. The CDR3 nucleotides read TGTGCCAGCAGCCACGGGACTAGCTCCTACAATGAGCAGTTCTTC. Drawing the rest from reference TRBV14 and TRBJ2-1, the complete variable domain is EAGVTQFPSHSVIEKGQTVTLRCDPISGHDNLYWYRRVMGKEIKFLLHFVKESKQDESGMPNNRFLAERTGGTYSTLKVQPAELEDSGVYFCASSHGTSSYNEQFFGPGTRLTVL.

This clone was seen more than once but under ten times. The chain uses TRBV18 and TRBJ1-2; no definite D call. The CDR3 length is 14 residues. Per germline, CDR1 KGHSH and CDR2 LQKENI. V was cut by 3 bases and J by 2 bases, with 10 bases left in between. The chain's CDR3 is CASSPQTENYGYTF. In DNA, the CDR3 is TGTGCCAGCTCACCGCAGACTGAAAACTATGGCTACACCTTC.

The genes are TRBV11-3 and TRBJ1-1, with a weak D call TRBD1 (6 bases). The CDR3 spans 14 residues. Germline CDR1 and CDR2: SGHNT and YENEEA. Trimming shortened V by 5 bases and J by 3 bases, and 13 bases separated the two germline ends. CDR3 sequence: CASSVSGADTEAFF. CDR3 bases: TGTGCCAGCAGCGTTTCGGGGGCTGACACTGAAGCTTTCTTT. The whole variable domain, remainder taken from reference TRBV11-3 and TRBJ1-1, is EAGVVQSPRYKIIEKKQPVAFWCNPISGHNTLYWYLQNLGQGPELLIRYENEEAVDDSQLPKDRFSAERLKGVDSTLKIQPAELGDSAVYLCASSVSGADTEAFFGQGTRLTVV.